This TCR beta chain was recovered during a study of cytomegalovirus exposure and HLA in healthy donors. V was pared by 4 bases and J by 2 bases, with 12 bases of the junction left unmatched. The CDR3 totals 17 residues. CDR1 MGHRA and CDR2 YSYEKL come from the germline V gene. PCR used 60 Vbeta primers and 13 Jbeta primers. Repertoires were generated with immunoSEQ multiplex PCR, while TCRdb's copy carries only in-frame clones and drops some. The sample has 150,000 or so clones; 60% to 80% are singletons. Findings and caveats of the study: Later, TCR association rates were found to vary by HLA locus, highest for DRB1 and lowest for HLA-C. The study listed roughly 160 cytomegalovirus-associated TCR beta chains.

Despite likely unrecorded immune exposures, the donors were nominally healthy at the time of sampling. In regard to this clone: What it binds is not known.

The sequencing sample was made of PBMCs. The TCR comes from a man aged 25 to 45 in good health and CMV-seropositive. V and J are TRBV4-1 and TRBJ2-7; 9 bases match TRBD1. The CDR3 DNA is TGCGCCAGCAGCCGCGGGAAGGGACAGGGAACGCCCTACGAGCAGTACTTC. Its protein product is CASSRGKGQGTPYEQYF.